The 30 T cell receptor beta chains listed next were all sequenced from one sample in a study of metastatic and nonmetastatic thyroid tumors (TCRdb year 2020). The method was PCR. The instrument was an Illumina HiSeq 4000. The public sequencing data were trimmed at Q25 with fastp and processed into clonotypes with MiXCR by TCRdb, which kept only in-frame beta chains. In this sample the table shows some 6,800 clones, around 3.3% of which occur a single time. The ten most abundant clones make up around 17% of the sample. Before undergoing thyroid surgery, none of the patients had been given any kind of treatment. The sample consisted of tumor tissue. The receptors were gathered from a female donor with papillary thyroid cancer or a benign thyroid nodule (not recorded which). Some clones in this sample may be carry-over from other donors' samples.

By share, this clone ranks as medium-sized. CDR3: CASSWTSGISYNEQFF. The CDR3 DNA follows: TGTGCCAGCAGCTGGACTAGCGGGATCTCCTACAATGAGCAGTTCTTC. The chain joins TRBV11-2 to TRBJ2-1; 12 nucleotides line up with TRBD2. The CDR3 contains 16 residues. CDR1 is SGHAT and CDR2 is FQNNGV in the germline V gene. The trim removed 4 bases at V and 0 bases at J, leaving 1 base unmatched.

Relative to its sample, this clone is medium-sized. The CDR3 coding sequence is TGTGCCAGTAGTAAAACTAGCGGGAGGGCCAGGAATGAGCAGTTCTTC. Encoded protein: CASSKTSGRARNEQFF. This chain joins TRBV19 and TRBJ2-1; 13 bases align to TRBD2. The CDR3 runs to 16 residues. The V gene's germline CDR1 is LNHDA and CDR2 SQIVND (reference sequence). The V segment lost 4 bases and the J segment 7 bases; nucleotides outside the gene matches: 7.

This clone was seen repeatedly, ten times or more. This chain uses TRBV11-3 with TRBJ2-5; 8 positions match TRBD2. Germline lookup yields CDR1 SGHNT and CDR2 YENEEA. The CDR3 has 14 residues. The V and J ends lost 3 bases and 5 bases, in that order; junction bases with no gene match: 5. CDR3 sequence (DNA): TGTGCCAGCAGCTTCGGTAGCGGGACGGAGACCCAGTACTTC. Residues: CASSFGSGTETQYF.

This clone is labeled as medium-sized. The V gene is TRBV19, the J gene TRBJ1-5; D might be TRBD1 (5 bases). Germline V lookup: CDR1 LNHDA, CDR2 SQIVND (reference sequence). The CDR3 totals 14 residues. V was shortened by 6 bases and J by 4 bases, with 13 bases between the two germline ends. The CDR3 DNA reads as TGTGCCAGTAGCCGTAACACAGGAAATCAGCCCCAGCATTTT. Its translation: CASSRNTGNQPQHF. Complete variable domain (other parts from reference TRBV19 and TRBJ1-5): DGGITQSPKYLFRKEGQNVTLSCEQNLNHDAMYWYRQDPGQGLRLIYYSQIVNDFQKGDIAEGYSVSREKKESFPLTVTSAQKNPTAFYLCASSRNTGNQPQHFGDGTRLSIL.

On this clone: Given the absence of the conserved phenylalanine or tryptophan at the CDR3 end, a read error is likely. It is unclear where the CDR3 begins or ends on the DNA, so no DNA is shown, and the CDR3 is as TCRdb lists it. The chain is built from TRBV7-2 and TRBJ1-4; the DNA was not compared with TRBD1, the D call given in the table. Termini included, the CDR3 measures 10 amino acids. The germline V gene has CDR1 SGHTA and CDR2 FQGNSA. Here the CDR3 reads CASSLGVEGQ.

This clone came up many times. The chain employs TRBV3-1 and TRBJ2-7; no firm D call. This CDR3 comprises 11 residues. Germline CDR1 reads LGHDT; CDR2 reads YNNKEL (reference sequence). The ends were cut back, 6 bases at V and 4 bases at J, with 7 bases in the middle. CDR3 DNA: TGTGCCAGCAGGAAGAATTACGAGCAGTACTTC. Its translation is CASRKNYEQYF.

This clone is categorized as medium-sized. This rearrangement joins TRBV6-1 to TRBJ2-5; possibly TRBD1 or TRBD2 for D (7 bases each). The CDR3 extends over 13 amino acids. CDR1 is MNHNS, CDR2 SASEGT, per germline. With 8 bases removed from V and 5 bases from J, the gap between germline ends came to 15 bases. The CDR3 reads CASFSGGGETQYF. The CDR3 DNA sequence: TGTGCCAGCTTCTCAGGGGGAGGGGAGACCCAGTACTTC.

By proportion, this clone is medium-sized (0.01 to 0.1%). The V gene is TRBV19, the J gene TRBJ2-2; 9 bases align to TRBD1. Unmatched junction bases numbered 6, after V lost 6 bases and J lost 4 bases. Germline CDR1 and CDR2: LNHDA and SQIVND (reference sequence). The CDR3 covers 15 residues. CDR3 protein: CASSNRGRVTGELFF. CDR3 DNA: TGTGCCAGTAGCAACAGGGGGCGAGTCACCGGGGAGCTGTTTTTT.

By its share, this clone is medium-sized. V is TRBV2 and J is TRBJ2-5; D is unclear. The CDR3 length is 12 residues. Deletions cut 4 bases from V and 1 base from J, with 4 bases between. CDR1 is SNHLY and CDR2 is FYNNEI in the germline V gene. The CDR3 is CASSGGQETQYF. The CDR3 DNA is TGTGCCAGCAGTGGGGGCCAAGAGACCCAGTACTTC.

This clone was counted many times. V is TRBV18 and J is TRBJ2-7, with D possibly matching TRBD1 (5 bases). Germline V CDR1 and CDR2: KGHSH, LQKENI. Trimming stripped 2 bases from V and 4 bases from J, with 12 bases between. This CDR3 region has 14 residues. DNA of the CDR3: TGTGCCAGCTCACCAAAAGCAGGGCAGTACGAGCAGTACTTC. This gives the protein CASSPKAGQYEQYF.

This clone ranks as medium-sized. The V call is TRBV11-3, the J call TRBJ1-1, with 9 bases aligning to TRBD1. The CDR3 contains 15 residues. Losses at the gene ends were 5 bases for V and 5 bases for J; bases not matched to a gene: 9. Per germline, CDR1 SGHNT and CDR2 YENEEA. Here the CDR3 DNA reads TGTGCCAGCAGCGTGGCGGGACAGGGAGGGACTGAAGCTTTCTTT. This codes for CASSVAGQGGTEAFF.

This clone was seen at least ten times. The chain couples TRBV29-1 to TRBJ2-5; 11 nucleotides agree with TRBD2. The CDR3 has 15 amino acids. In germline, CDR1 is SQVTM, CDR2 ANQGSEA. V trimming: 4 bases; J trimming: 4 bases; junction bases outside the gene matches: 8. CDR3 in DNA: TGCAGCGTTGTTAGGGTAGCGGGAGGGACAGAGACCCAGTACTTC. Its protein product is CSVVRVAGGTETQYF. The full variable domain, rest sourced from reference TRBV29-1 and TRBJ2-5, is SAVISQKPSRDICQRGTSLTIQCQVDSQVTMMFWYRQQPGQSLTLIATANQGSEATYESGFVIDKFPISRPNLTFSTLTVSNMSPEDSSIYLCSVVRVAGGTETQYFGPGTRLLVL.

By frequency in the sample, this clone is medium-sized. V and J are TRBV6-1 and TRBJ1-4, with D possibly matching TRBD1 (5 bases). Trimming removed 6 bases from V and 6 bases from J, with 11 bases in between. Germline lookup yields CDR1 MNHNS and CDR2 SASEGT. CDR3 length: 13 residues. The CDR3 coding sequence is TGTGCCAGCAGAAAGGGGTGGGATGAAAAACTGTTTTTT. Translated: CASRKGWDEKLFF.

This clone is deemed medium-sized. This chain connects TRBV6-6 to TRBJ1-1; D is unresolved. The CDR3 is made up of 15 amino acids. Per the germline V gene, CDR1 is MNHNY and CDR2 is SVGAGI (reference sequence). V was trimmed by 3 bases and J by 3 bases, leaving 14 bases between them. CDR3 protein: CASSYSAFSYTEAFF. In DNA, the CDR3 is TGTGCCAGCAGTTATAGTGCGTTTTCTTACACTGAAGCTTTCTTT.

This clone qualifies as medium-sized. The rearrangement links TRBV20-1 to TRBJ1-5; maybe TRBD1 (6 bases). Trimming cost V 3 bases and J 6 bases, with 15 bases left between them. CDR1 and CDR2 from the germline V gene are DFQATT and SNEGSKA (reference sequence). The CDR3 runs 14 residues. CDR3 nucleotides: TGCAGTGCTAGCCTTACAGGGCTAGGTCAGCCCCAGCATTTT. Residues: CSASLTGLGQPQHF.

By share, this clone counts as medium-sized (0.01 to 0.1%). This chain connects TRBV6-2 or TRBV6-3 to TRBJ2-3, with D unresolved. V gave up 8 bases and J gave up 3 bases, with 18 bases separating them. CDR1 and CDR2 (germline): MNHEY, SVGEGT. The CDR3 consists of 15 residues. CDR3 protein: CASGPTHGATDTQYF. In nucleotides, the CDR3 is TGTGCCAGCGGTCCGACGCATGGCGCAACAGATACGCAGTATTTT.

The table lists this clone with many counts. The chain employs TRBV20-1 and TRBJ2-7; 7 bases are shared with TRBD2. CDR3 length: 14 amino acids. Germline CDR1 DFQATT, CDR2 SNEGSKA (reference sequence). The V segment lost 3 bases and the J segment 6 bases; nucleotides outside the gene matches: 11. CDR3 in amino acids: CSASWVAGVGEQYF. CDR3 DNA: TGCAGTGCTAGTTGGGTCGCGGGAGTTGGCGAGCAGTACTTC.

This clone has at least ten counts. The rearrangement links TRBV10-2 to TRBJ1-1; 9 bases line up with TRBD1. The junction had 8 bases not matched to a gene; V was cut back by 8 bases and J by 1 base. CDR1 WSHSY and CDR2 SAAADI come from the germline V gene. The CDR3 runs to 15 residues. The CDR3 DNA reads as TGCGCCAGCCGTGGGACAGGGCGGAAGAACACTGAAGCTTTCTTT. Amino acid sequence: CASRGTGRKNTEAFF.

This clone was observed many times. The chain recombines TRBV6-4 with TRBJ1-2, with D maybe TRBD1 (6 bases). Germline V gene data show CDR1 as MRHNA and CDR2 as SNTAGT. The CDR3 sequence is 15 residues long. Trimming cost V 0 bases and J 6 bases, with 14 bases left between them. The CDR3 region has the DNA TGTGCCAGCAGTGACTCGAGTATGGGGGCAAATGGCTACACCTTC. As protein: CASSDSSMGANGYTF.

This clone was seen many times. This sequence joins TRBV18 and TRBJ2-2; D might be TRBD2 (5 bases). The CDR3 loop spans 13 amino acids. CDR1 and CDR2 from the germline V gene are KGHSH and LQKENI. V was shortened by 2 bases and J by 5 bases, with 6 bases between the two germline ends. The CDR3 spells CASSPKRTGELFF. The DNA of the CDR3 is TGTGCCAGCTCACCAAAGCGGACCGGGGAGCTGTTTTTT.

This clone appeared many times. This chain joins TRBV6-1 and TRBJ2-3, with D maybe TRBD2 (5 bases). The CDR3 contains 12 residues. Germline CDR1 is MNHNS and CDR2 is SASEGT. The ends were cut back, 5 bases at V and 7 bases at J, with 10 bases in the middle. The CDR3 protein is CASSSTTNTQYF. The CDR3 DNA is TGTGCCAGCAGTTCGACTACCAATACGCAGTATTTT.

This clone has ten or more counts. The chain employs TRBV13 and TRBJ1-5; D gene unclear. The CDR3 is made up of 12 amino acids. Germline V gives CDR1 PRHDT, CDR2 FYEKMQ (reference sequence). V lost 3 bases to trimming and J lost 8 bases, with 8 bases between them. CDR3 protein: CASSFVGKPQHF. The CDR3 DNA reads TGTGCCAGCAGCTTTGTGGGGAAGCCCCAGCATTTT.

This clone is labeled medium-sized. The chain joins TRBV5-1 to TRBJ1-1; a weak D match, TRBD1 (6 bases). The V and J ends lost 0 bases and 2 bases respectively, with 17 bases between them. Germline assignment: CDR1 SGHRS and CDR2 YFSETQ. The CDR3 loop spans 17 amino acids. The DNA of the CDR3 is TGCGCCAGCAGCTTGGACGGGGGCCTTATATCCAACACTGAAGCTTTCTTT. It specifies CASSLDGGLISNTEAFF. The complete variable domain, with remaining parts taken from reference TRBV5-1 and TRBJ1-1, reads KAGVTQTPRYLIKTRGQQVTLSCSPISGHRSVSWYQQTPGQGLQFLFEYFSETQRNKGNFPGRFSGRQFSNSRSEMNVSTLELGDSALYLCASSLDGGLISNTEAFFGQGTRLTVV.

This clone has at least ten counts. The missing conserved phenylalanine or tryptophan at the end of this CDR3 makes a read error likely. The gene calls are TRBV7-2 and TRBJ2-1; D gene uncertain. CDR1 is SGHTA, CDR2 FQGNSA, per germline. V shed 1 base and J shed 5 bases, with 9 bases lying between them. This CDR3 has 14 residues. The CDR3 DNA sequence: TGTGCCAGCAGCTTAGGGCCAGACAACAATGAGCAGTTCGTC. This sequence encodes CASSLGPDNNEQFV.

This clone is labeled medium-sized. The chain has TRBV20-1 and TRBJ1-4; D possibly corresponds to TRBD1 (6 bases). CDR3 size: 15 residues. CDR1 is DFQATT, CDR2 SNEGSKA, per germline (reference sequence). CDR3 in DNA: TGCGCCCACGCAGCCCAGGGGAGTCGGAATGAAAAACTGTTTTTT. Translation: CAHAAQGSRNEKLFF.

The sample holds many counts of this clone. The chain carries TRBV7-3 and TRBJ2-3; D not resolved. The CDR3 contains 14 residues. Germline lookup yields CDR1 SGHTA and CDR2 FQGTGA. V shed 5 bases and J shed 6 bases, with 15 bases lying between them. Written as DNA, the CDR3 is TGTGCCAGCAGCCCGGACCCACCCCACGATACGCAGTATTTT. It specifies CASSPDPPHDTQYF. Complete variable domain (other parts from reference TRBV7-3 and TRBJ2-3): GAGVSQTPSNKVTEKGKYVELRCDPISGHTALYWYRQSLGQGPEFLIYFQGTGAADDSGLPNDRFFAVRPEGSVSTLKIQRTERGDSAVYLCASSPDPPHDTQYFGPGTRLTVL.

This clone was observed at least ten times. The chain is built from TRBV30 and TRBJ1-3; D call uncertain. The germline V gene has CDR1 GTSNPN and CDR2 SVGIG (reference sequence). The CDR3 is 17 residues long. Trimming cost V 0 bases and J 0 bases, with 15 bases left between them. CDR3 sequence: CAWSVRFDTYSGNTIYF. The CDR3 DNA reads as TGTGCCTGGAGTGTACGGTTTGACACTTACTCTGGAAACACCATATATTTT. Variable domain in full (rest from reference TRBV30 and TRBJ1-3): SQTIHQWPATLVQPVGSPLSLECTVEGTSNPNLYWYRQAAGRGLQLLFYSVGIGQISSEVPQNLSASRPQDRQFILSSKKLLLSDSGFYLCAWSVRFDTYSGNTIYFGEGSWLTVV.

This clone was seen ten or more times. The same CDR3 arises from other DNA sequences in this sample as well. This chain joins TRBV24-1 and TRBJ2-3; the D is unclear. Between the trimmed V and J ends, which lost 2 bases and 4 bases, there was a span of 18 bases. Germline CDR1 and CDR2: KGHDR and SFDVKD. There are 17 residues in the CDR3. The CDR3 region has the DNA TGTGCCACCAGTGATTCGTTGGTGGGAAATGGCGCAGATACGCAGTATTTT. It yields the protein CATSDSLVGNGADTQYF.

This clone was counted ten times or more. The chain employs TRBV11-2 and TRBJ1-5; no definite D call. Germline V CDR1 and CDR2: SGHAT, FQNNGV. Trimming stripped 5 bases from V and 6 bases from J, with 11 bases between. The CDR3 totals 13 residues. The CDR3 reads CASSRQYGQPQHF. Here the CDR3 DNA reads TGTGCCAGCAGCCGCCAGTACGGTCAGCCCCAGCATTTT.

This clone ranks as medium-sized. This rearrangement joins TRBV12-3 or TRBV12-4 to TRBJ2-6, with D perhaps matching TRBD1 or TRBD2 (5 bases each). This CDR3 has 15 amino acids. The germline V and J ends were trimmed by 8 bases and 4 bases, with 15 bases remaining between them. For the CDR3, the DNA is TGTGCCAGCCGCCTCAGGGAGTCCGGGGCCAACGTCCTGACTTTC. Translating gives CASRLRESGANVLTF.